This T cell receptor beta chain was found in a study of CD8+CD57+ T cells in acquired aplastic anemia. Patients included in sequencing had previously demonstrated CD8+CD57+ cell expansion by flow cytometry. Patients uniformly had severe acquired aplastic anemia. Among the patients, none had received any therapy at the time of blood sampling. Profiling of TCR beta VDJ combinations and CDR3 sequences used genomic DNA as template. TCRdb reprocessed the reads via MiXCR and lists one record per CDR3 protein. The table has around 180,000 distinct CDR3 sequences, about 44% seen once. Germline CDR1 is KGHDR and CDR2 is SFDVKD. The CDR3 is 16 residues long. V dropped 5 bases and J dropped 7; count of bases not matched to a gene: 14.

The sequencing input was sorted CD4+, CD8+, or CD8+CD57+ T cells (not recorded which) from PBMCs. The chain has TRBV24-1 and TRBJ2-5, with 8 bases that match TRBD1. This TCR derives from a human donor with aplastic anemia. DNA for the CDR3: TGTGCCACCAGTGGTTCCCTCGGGACAGGAGTTTGGACCCAGTACTTC. Residues: CATSGSLGTGVWTQYF.